These T cell receptor beta chains were read from a single sample in a study of blood T cell repertoires in COVID-19. Here immunoSEQ multiplex PCR was the method, and the copy in TCRdb shows in-frame clones only, minus some. The profile covers roughly 300,000 clones, with nearly 90% appearing a single time and approximately 1.8% taken by the ten largest. The sample comprised peripheral blood. These receptors were taken from a woman aged 30 to 39 with COVID-19, enrolled during active disease. The CDR3 runs from the conserved cysteine through the conserved F or W. D genes are given only for firm matches. For some rows the clone size is stated as once, few or many, or as a class when expanded; others skip it.

J	size	V	D	CDR3	DNA
TRBJ1-2	NA	TRBV10-1	TRBD1	CASRNKDRPPNYGYTF	TGCGCCAGCAGAAACAAGGACAGGCCACCTAACTATGGCTACACCTTC
TRBJ2-7	NA	TRBV30	TRBD1	CAWSVGLTGGRYEQYF	TGTGCCTGGAGTGTAGGTTTAACAGGGGGCAGGTACGAGCAGTACTTC
TRBJ1-2	NA	TRBV11-3	NA	CASSLGYQTEAPPGTF	TGTGCCAGCAGCTTAGGGTATCAGACAGAAGCCCCCCCAGGCACCTTC
TRBJ1-2	NA	TRBV19	NA	CASSDRNNYGYTF	TGTGCCAGTTCGGACAGAAATAACTATGGCTACACCTTC
TRBJ1-6	NA	TRBV5-6	NA	CASSLRPRGNSPLHF	TGTGCCAGCAGCCTACGACCCCGAGGGAATTCACCCCTCCACTTT
TRBJ1-4	NA	TRBV18	NA	CASSSASQGEKLFF	TGTGCCAGCTCATCGGCGTCCCAGGGCGAAAAACTGTTTTTT
TRBJ2-7	NA	TRBV15	NA	CATSRLPRTYEQYF	TGTGCCACCAGCAGACTACCTAGAACCTACGAGCAGTACTTC
TRBJ1-2	NA	TRBV2	NA	CASSLDRSLPEGYTF	TGTGCCAGCAGTTTAGACAGGAGCTTGCCGGAAGGCTACACCTTC
TRBJ2-3	NA	TRBV7-8	TRBD1	CASTEGARRPTQYF	TGTGCCAGCACCGAGGGGGCCCGCCGACCGACGCAGTATTTT
TRBJ2-1	NA	TRBV19	TRBD1	CASSRDREFEQFF	TGTGCCAGTAGTCGGGACAGGGAATTTGAGCAGTTCTTC
TRBJ2-5	NA	TRBV19	TRBD2	CASSIGGSQETQYF	TGTGCCAGTAGTATTGGCGGGAGCCAAGAGACCCAGTACTTC
TRBJ1-1	NA	TRBV19	TRBD1	CASSIGTGTTEAFF	TGTGCCAGTAGTATAGGGACAGGGACCACTGAAGCTTTCTTT
TRBJ1-4	few	TRBV5-1	TRBD1	CASRGRGLNEKLFF	TGCGCCAGCAGGGGCAGGGGGTTGAATGAAAAACTGTTTTTT
TRBJ1-5	NA	TRBV19	TRBD1	CASTGTAYSNQPQHF	TGTGCCAGTACCGGGACAGCTTATAGCAATCAGCCCCAGCATTTT
TRBJ2-5	NA	TRBV7-2	NA	CASSPPLERDQETQYF	TGTGCCAGCAGCCCCCCGTTGGAACGGGACCAAGAGACCCAGTACTTC
TRBJ2-2	NA	TRBV18	TRBD2	CASSPASGVNTGELFF	TGTGCCAGCTCACCGGCTAGCGGGGTGAACACCGGGGAGCTGTTTTTT
TRBJ1-4	NA	TRBV5-4	TRBD1	CASSLGQGRLANEKLFF	TGTGCCAGCAGCCTAGGACAGGGGAGATTGGCTAATGAAAAACTGTTTTTT
TRBJ1-1	NA	TRBV28	NA	CASSLMGAAFF	TGTGCCAGCAGTCTAATGGGGGCAGCTTTCTTT
TRBJ1-6	NA	TRBV5-1	NA	CASSQDSYSPLHF	TGCGCCAGCAGCCAGGACAGTTATTCACCCCTCCACTTT
TRBJ2-5	NA	TRBV6-5	NA	CASRRQMGGKETQYF	TGTGCCAGCAGGCGACAGATGGGTGGTAAGGAGACCCAGTACTTC
TRBJ1-2	NA	TRBV19	NA	CASSTTALNYGYTF	TGTGCCAGTAGTACGACAGCCCTTAACTATGGCTACACCTTC
TRBJ1-2	NA	TRBV2	NA	CASRAGETYGYTF	TGTGCCAGCAGGGCAGGGGAGACCTATGGCTACACCTTC
TRBJ1-4	NA	TRBV25-1	TRBD1	CARHPGQEAEKLFF	TGTGCCAGACACCCGGGACAGGAAGCTGAAAAACTGTTTTTT
TRBJ2-3	NA	TRBV10-3	TRBD1	CAISEAGGTDTQYF	TGTGCCATCAGTGAGGCAGGGGGCACGGATACGCAGTATTTT
TRBJ1-1	NA	TRBV27	TRBD1	CASSFWTGENTEAFF	TGTGCCAGCAGTTTCTGGACAGGGGAGAACACTGAAGCTTTCTTT
TRBJ1-1	NA	TRBV19	NA	CASTPSSLNTEAFF	TGTGCCAGTACCCCTAGTTCGCTGAACACTGAAGCTTTCTTT
TRBJ1-2	NA	TRBV29-1	NA	CSAVTGHEDSYYGYTF	TGCAGCGCGGTGACAGGCCATGAAGACTCCTACTATGGCTACACCTTC
TRBJ1-2	NA	TRBV27	NA	CASSLRPVEVNGYTF	TGTGCCAGCAGCTTGAGGCCGGTGGAGGTCAATGGCTACACCTTC
TRBJ2-1	NA	TRBV27	TRBD1	CASSPRGQGINEQFF	TGTGCCAGCAGTCCTAGGGGACAGGGCATCAATGAGCAGTTCTTC
TRBJ2-1	NA	TRBV7-8	TRBD1	CASSRTGEMFF	TGTGCCAGCAGCCGGACAGGGGAAATGTTCTTC
TRBJ1-4	NA	TRBV4-2	TRBD1	CASSQDFFLGGQDNEKLFF	TGTGCCAGCAGCCAAGATTTCTTTTTGGGTGGACAGGATAATGAAAAACTGTTTTTT
TRBJ2-4	NA	TRBV6-2/TRBV6-3	TRBD2	CASSKRLAGPHIQYF	TGTGCCAGCAGTAAACGACTAGCCGGGCCCCACATTCAGTACTTC
TRBJ2-5	NA	TRBV11-3	TRBD2	CASSGLAGGYQETQYF	TGTGCCAGCAGTGGACTAGCGGGCGGGTACCAAGAGACCCAGTACTTC
TRBJ2-5	NA	TRBV6-2/TRBV6-3	NA	CASSYRGKGETQYF	TGTGCCAGCAGTTACCGGGGGAAAGGGGAGACCCAGTACTTC
TRBJ1-4	NA	TRBV5-5	TRBD1	CASSRPGQRREKLFF	TGTGCCAGCAGCCGTCCGGGACAGAGAAGGGAAAAACTGTTTTTT
TRBJ1-5	NA	TRBV28	NA	CASSSMAAINQPQHF	TGTGCCAGCAGCTCCATGGCGGCTATCAATCAGCCCCAGCATTTT
TRBJ1-5	NA	TRBV27	NA	CASSLRPGSNQPQHF	TGTGCCAGCAGTTTGCGCCCCGGGAGCAATCAGCCCCAGCATTTT
TRBJ1-6	NA	TRBV5-1	NA	CASSLEGFDSPLHF	TGCGCCAGCAGCTTGGAGGGGTTTGATTCACCCCTCCACTTT
TRBJ1-2	NA	TRBV7-2	NA	CASSLAEQTFYGYTF	TGTGCCAGCAGCTTAGCAGAACAGACCTTCTATGGCTACACCTTC
TRBJ2-3	NA	TRBV5-5	TRBD1	CASSPGTGITDTQYF	TGTGCCAGCAGTCCCGGGACAGGGATCACAGATACGCAGTATTTT
TRBJ2-1	NA	TRBV5-1	TRBD2	CASRIGLAERFNEQFF	TGCGCCAGCAGAATTGGACTAGCGGAGAGGTTCAATGAGCAGTTCTTC
TRBJ1-4	NA	TRBV2	NA	CASGQGGVTNEKLFF	TGTGCCAGCGGGCAGGGAGGGGTAACTAATGAAAAACTGTTTTTT
TRBJ2-7	NA	TRBV4-3	TRBD2	CASSQDTSGVSYEQYF	TGCGCCAGCAGCCAAGATACTAGCGGGGTCTCCTACGAGCAGTACTTC
TRBJ1-2	NA	TRBV5-6	NA	CASSITGSTAFVANYGYTF	TGTGCCAGCAGCATTACAGGGAGCACTGCCTTCGTAGCTAACTATGGCTACACCTTC